Below, one TCR beta chain is given with its context. Antigen: not known. Naive CD8 cells were CD45RO-negative, positively selected for CCR7, excluding terminally differentiated effector memory CD45RA+ cells. The record originates from a study of shared clonotypes between healthy human individuals. As for the study in general: Three plates were used per donor for CD4 naive, three for CD4 memory, two for CD8 naive and one for CD8 memory.

Germline CDR1 reads MGHDK; CDR2 reads SYGVNS. V was shortened by 4 bases and J by 4 bases, with 16 bases between the two germline ends. The CDR3 totals 15 residues. General observations from the study: In this cohort, only blood was sampled, and tissue repertoires likely differ. Investigators expected sequencing depth to affect clonotype sharing among donors.

Sorted-subset replicate PCRs used about 200 ng DNA, around 27,000 T cell genomes. TCRdb's table, derived via immunoSEQ multiplex PCR, lists solely in-frame clones and lacks some. This table has about 820,000 clones, 80% to 95% appearing once. The receptor's source is a man aged 25-45 years in good health. Sequenced sample: naive CD8+ T cells sorted from blood. The rearrangement links TRBV25-1 to TRBJ1-1; D is possibly TRBD1 (5 bases). This chain's CDR3 is CASSARGRGGTEAFF. For the CDR3, the DNA is TGTGCCAGCAGTGCCCGGGGGAGGGGTGGCACTGAAGCTTTCTTT.